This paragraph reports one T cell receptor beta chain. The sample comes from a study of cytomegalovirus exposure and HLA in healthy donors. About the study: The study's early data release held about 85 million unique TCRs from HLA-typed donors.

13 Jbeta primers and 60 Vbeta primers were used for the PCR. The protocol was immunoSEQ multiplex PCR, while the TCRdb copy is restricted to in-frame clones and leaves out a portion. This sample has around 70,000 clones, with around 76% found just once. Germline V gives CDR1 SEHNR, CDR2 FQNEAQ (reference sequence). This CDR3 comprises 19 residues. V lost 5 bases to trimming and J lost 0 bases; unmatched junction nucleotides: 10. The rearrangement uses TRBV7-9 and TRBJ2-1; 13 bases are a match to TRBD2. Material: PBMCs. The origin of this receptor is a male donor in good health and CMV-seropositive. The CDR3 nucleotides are TGTGCCAGCAGCCACCTAGCGGGACTAGCGGGGAGCTCCTACAATGAGCAGTTCTTC. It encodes CASSHLAGLAGSSYNEQFF.